The 23 T cell receptor beta chains reported below all come from one sample, sequenced in a study of beta chain features in type 1 diabetes. The investigators reverse transcribed all of the isolated RNA, so they sequenced expressed TCRB transcripts. Only in-frame clones appear in the TCRdb table, and some are missing; sequencing was by immunoSEQ multiplex PCR. This table has fewer than 200,000 clones, around 8% appearing once. The material sequenced was central memory CD4+ T cells from blood. These receptors were obtained from a man between 18 and 35 years old in good health.

V and J are TRBV29-1 and TRBJ1-1; D is ambiguous. The CDR3 contains 12 residues. CDR1 and CDR2 (germline): SQVTM, ANQGSEA. Trimming stripped 4 bases from V and 5 bases from J, with 11 bases between. The DNA of the CDR3 is TGCAGCGTTGTTCGGGGAGGGACTGAAGCTTTCTTT. It yields the protein CSVVRGGTEAFF.

V is TRBV7-9 and J is TRBJ2-2, with TRBD2 identical over 9 bases. Germline V lookup: CDR1 SEHNR, CDR2 FQNEAQ (reference sequence). The J segment lost 5 bases and the V segment lost 1 base, leaving 5 bases of the junction unmatched. This CDR3 spans 16 amino acids. CDR3 residues: CASSLVSAGGTGELFF. CDR3 in DNA: TGTGCCAGCAGCTTAGTCTCAGCGGGAGGTACCGGGGAGCTGTTTTTT.

Ten or more counts support this clone. This chain's CDR3 is CSAGQSGANVLTF. CDR3 sequence (DNA): TGCAGCGCAGGACAGTCTGGGGCCAACGTCCTGACTTTC. The chain has TRBV29-1 and TRBJ2-6; possible D gene TRBD1, 6 bases. The CDR3 has 13 amino acids. The V gene's germline CDR1 is SQVTM and CDR2 ANQGSEA. Trimming left V 7 bases short and J 1 base short, with 8 bases between.

This clone was counted between two and nine times. The gene calls are TRBV7-2 and TRBJ1-2, with D uncertain. The CDR3 has 12 residues. CDR1 is SGHTA and CDR2 is FQGNSA in the germline V gene. The ends were cut back, 5 bases at V and 6 bases at J, with 10 bases in the middle. CDR3 in amino acids: CASSPSRDGYTF. CDR3 DNA sequence: TGTGCCAGCAGCCCAAGCCGGGATGGCTACACCTTC.

There are a few counts of this clone. This chain uses TRBV4-2 with TRBJ1-2; D call uncertain. Germline V lookup: CDR1 LGHNA, CDR2 YNFKEQ. Between the trimmed V and J ends, which lost 0 bases and 6 bases, there was a span of 11 bases. CDR3 length: 14 amino acids. CDR3 sequence: CASSQDVGSHGYTF. CDR3 nucleotides: TGTGCCAGCAGCCAAGATGTAGGGAGCCATGGCTACACCTTC.

This sequence joins TRBV18 and TRBJ1-1, with 7 bases fitting TRBD1. The CDR3 has 17 amino acids. The V gene's germline CDR1 is KGHSH and CDR2 LQKENI. V lost 2 bases and J lost 2; bases outside the gene matches: 11. The CDR3 is CASSPGPGGTTNTEAFF. The CDR3 DNA reads as TGTGCCAGCTCACCAGGCCCAGGGGGAACCACCAACACTGAAGCTTTCTTT.

The chain is built from TRBV7-2 and TRBJ1-2, with D maybe TRBD1 (6 bases). This CDR3 region has 14 residues. The germline V gene has CDR1 SGHTA and CDR2 FQGNSA. V was trimmed by 4 bases and J by 2 bases, leaving 11 bases between them. CDR3 in amino acids: CASSSDRGNYGYTF. The CDR3, as DNA: TGTGCCAGCAGCTCGGACAGAGGCAACTATGGCTACACCTTC.

This chain connects TRBV10-3 to TRBJ1-1; 7 bases are a match to TRBD1. Germline trimming cut 3 bases from V and 4 bases from J; bases unmatched to any gene: 5. The CDR3 spans 14 residues. Germline loops: CDR1 ENHRY, CDR2 SYGVKD. The CDR3, as DNA: TGTGCCATCAGTGACCAACAGGGGTTCACTGAAGCTTTCTTT. This encodes CAISDQQGFTEAFF.

This clone appeared many times. The chain uses TRBV27 and TRBJ2-5, with TRBD1 as a possible D gene (5 bases). This CDR3 has 13 amino acids. Trimming pared 5 bases from V and 5 bases from J, leaving 12 bases between. From germline, CDR1 is MNHEY and CDR2 SMNVEV (reference sequence). In nucleotides, the CDR3 is TGTGCCAGCAGTCGACAGCCCCGGGAGACCCAGTACTTC. It encodes CASSRQPRETQYF.

The rearrangement uses TRBV7-8 and TRBJ2-1, with D hard to call. The CDR3 runs 15 residues. Trimming cost V 0 bases and J 0 bases, with 6 bases left between them. CDR1 is SGHVS and CDR2 is FQNEAQ in the germline V gene. CDR3 coding DNA: TGTGCCAGCAGCTTAGCGCCGAGCTCCTACAATGAGCAGTTCTTC. Amino acids: CASSLAPSSYNEQFF.

There are a few counts of this clone. J is TRBJ1-2 and V is TRBV19, with D possibly being TRBD1 (5 bases). This CDR3 is 14 amino acids long. Trimming left V 5 bases short and J 4 bases short, with 14 bases between. Germline CDR1 LNHDA, CDR2 SQIVND (reference sequence). CDR3 nucleotide sequence: TGTGCCAGTAGTCAGGAGGGGCGAGGCTATGGCTACACCTTC. Protein product: CASSQEGRGYGYTF.

This clone has more than one count but fewer than ten. The chain is built from TRBV4-3 and TRBJ1-2, with D possibly being TRBD1 (6 bases). CDR3 size: 15 residues. The V gene's germline CDR1 is LGHNA and CDR2 YSLEER. Trimming left V 3 bases short and J 3 bases short, with 14 bases between. The DNA for the CDR3 is TGCGCCAGCAGCCAGGAGAACAGGGAATACTATGGCTACACCTTC. It codes for CASSQENREYYGYTF.

The table lists this clone with a few counts. The chain links TRBV7-2 to TRBJ2-2, with TRBD1 identical over 9 bases. This CDR3 spans 18 amino acids. After removal of 5 bases from V and 7 bases from J, the junction contained 17 bases not matched to a gene. Per germline, CDR1 SGHTA and CDR2 FQGNSA. CDR3 region: CASSRQSKLGQGYGELFF. The DNA for the CDR3 is TGTGCCAGCAGCCGCCAATCTAAGCTGGGACAGGGTTACGGGGAGCTGTTTTTT.

V gene TRBV4-3 combines with J gene TRBJ1-4; 10 bases map to TRBD1. This CDR3 has 16 residues. V dropped 4 bases and J dropped 3; count of bases not matched to a gene: 5. The germline gives CDR1 LGHNA, CDR2 YSLEER. The CDR3: CASSRYGQGANEKLFF. CDR3 nucleotide sequence: TGCGCCAGCAGCCGTTACGGACAGGGGGCTAATGAAAAACTGTTTTTT.

This clone has a handful of counts. V is TRBV5-5 and J is TRBJ2-5, with 8 positions matching TRBD1. V lost 5 bases to trimming and J lost 5 bases; unmatched junction nucleotides: 8. Germline V gene data show CDR1 as SGHKS and CDR2 as YYEKEE (reference sequence). The CDR3 length is 14 residues. The CDR3 coding sequence is TGTGCCAGCAGTCGCCAGGGGGCTGGGGAGACCCAGTACTTC. Amino acids: CASSRQGAGETQYF.

About this clone itself: The sample has other DNA sequences that encode this CDR3 too. The genes are TRBV9 and TRBJ1-3, with a tentative D call TRBD1 (5 bases). CDR1 SGDLS and CDR2 YYNGEE come from the germline V gene. This CDR3 spans 16 amino acids. Trimming removed 4 bases at V and 0 bases at J, with 14 bases between. CDR3 region: CASSPGLLSSGNTIYF. CDR3 coding DNA: TGTGCCAGCAGCCCGGGACTTCTAAGCTCTGGAAACACCATATATTTT.

This clone was detected only a few times. The genes are TRBV30 and TRBJ2-5, with 13 bases lining up with TRBD2. V lost 3 bases and J lost 6; bases outside the gene matches: 13. This CDR3 comprises 17 residues. Germline assignment: CDR1 GTSNPN and CDR2 SVGIG (reference sequence). The CDR3 DNA is TGTGCCTGGAGCTCTTCACTAGCGGGAGGGCCTGGAAAGACCCAGTACTTC. As protein: CAWSSSLAGGPGKTQYF.

The chain is built from TRBV11-1 and TRBJ2-1; 11 nucleotides line up with TRBD2. There are 15 residues in the CDR3. Trimming removed 4 bases from V and 10 bases from J; junction bases left unmatched: 9. CDR1 and CDR2 from the germline V gene are SGHAT and FQDESV (reference sequence). CDR3 sequence reads: CASSSARRLAGEQFF. CDR3 nucleotide sequence: TGTGCCAGCAGCTCCGCCCGAAGACTAGCGGGGGAGCAGTTCTTC.

A few counts support this clone. The chain employs TRBV28 and TRBJ2-5, with 8 bases fitting TRBD1. Germline V gene sequence: CDR1 MDHEN, CDR2 SYDVKM. Losses at the gene ends were 3 bases for V and 1 base for J; bases not matched to a gene: 7. This CDR3 spans 16 amino acids. The CDR3, as DNA: TGTGCCAGCAGTTTGGAGGCCGGACAGGGCCAAGAGACCCAGTACTTC. Its translation: CASSLEAGQGQETQYF. Full variable domain (missing parts from reference TRBV28 and TRBJ2-5): DVKVTQSSRYLVKRTGEKVFLECVQDMDHENMFWYRQDPGLGLRLIYFSYDVKMKEKGDIPEGYSVSREKKERFSLILESASTNQTSMYLCASSLEAGQGQETQYFGPGTRLLVL.

This clone was found a few times. The genes are TRBV28 and TRBJ2-5; 7 nucleotides line up with TRBD2. The V segment lost 8 bases and the J segment 2 bases; nucleotides outside the gene matches: 8. In germline, CDR1 is MDHEN, CDR2 SYDVKM. This CDR3 spans 14 amino acids. The CDR3 spells CASGPRGGQETQYF. The CDR3 coding sequence is TGTGCCAGCGGGCCCCGGGGAGGGCAAGAGACCCAGTACTTC.

This clone was seen a handful of times. V and J are TRBV7-9 and TRBJ1-4; tentatively, D is TRBD1 (5 bases). Per the germline V gene, CDR1 is SEHNR and CDR2 is FQNEAQ (reference sequence). This CDR3 comprises 14 residues. Trimming removed 5 bases at V and 5 bases at J, with 12 bases between. The CDR3 DNA reads as TGTGCCAGCAGCCGCGGGACCGGGAATGAAAAACTGTTTTTT. Protein product: CASSRGTGNEKLFF.

This chain joins TRBV20-1 and TRBJ1-4, with D unclear. The CDR3 is 11 amino acids. Germline V lookup: CDR1 DFQATT, CDR2 SNEGSKA (reference sequence). V lost 3 bases and J lost 8, with 7 bases in between. The CDR3 loop reads CSARLSEKLFF. The DNA of the CDR3 is TGCAGTGCTAGGTTGTCAGAAAAACTGTTTTTT.

This sequence joins TRBV23-1 and TRBJ2-7, with 9 bases identical to TRBD1. TRBV23-1 is treated as an ORF (open reading frame) with a function not yet certain. The CDR3 covers 17 residues. V trimming: 6 bases; J trimming: 6 bases; junction bases outside the gene matches: 18. The CDR3 coding sequence is TGCGCCAGCAGCCAAAGGGGGCTCGGGGACAGGGTTTTCGAGCAGTACTTC. Translated: CASSQRGLGDRVFEQYF.